This T cell receptor (beta chain) originates from a study of siplizumab effects on memory and regulatory T cells. Per the germline V gene, CDR1 is SGDLS and CDR2 is YYNGEE. Trimming took off 4 bases at V and 9 bases at J, with 15 bases between the two ends. This CDR3 is built from 13 residues. Method: immunoSEQ multiplex PCR; TCRdb's copy keeps in-frame clones and lacks some. The sample carries more than 75,000 clones, roughly 93% recorded once. The receptor's source is a human donor in good health. The chain has TRBV9 and TRBJ2-3; possibly TRBD2 for D (6 bases). The source material was CD8+ T cells sorted from blood. CDR3: CASSTSGSQTQYF. The CDR3, as DNA: TGTGCCAGCAGCACCTCCGGGAGTCAGACGCAGTATTTT.